This T cell receptor (beta chain) was profiled in a study of post-analysis software for immune sequencing data (dated by TCRdb to the mid-2010s). Regarding the research as a whole: Recorded disease courses included relapsing-remitting, secondary progressive and progressive-relapsing multiple sclerosis, with some patients lacking subtype annotation. The patient repertoires were compared against around 11 previously published healthy control repertoires obtained from donors aged 6 to 25 years. A subset of samples was prepared in parallel using single-end sample barcoding, then pooled and co-amplified after Illumina adapter ligation.

To demonstrate the VDJtools post-analysis software, the study profiled TCR beta repertoires from the peripheral blood of about 13 young patients with multiple sclerosis. The patients with multiple sclerosis were children and adolescents between roughly 6 and 17 years of age. Remarks on this clonotype: Its specific antigen is unknown. One base away there is no much larger clone; base qualities are not given.

Broad study findings and their caveats: Multiple sclerosis patients had significantly lower normalized Chao1 diversity than controls, a result that suggests substantial peripheral T-cell clonal expansion. Strong co-clustering of samples prepared in the same batch was shown by direct clustering with F measure, prompting a batch-effect correction. The multiple sclerosis patient group was slightly younger than the control group.

The library was obtained by PCR. Sequencing relied on an Illumina HiSeq 2500. Unique molecular identifiers were incorporated into TCR beta cDNA libraries to reduce PCR and sequencing biases. Approximately 500,000 cDNA molecules were obtained for every 1 to 10 million input T cells, so each molecule roughly corresponded to one T cell. The same protocol used for the earlier healthy control dataset was applied to prepare and sequence the patient libraries. Within a given batch, samples were prepared together, multiplexed and sequenced on the same HiSeq lane. As for the authors' bioinformatics: MIGEC handled the raw barcoded reads, throwing out single-read molecular identifier groups before consensus assembly and CDR3 extraction. VDJtools was used for post-analysis of the clonotype tables, with diversity normalized by down-sampling every dataset to the smallest sample size. Repertoire overlap clustering matched CDR3 amino acid but not nucleotide sequences to correct batch-related cross-sample contamination. TCRdb handled the public reads itself, with Q25 trimming in fastp and clone calling in MiXCR, and kept productive beta chains. Each entry is one CDR3 protein sequence, shown with its most common DNA and genes. The V and J calls here are based on TCRdb, not the publication. A total of about 460,000 distinct CDR3 sequences appear in this sample, around 40% of them only once. Of the sample, 12% falls within the top ten clones.

The sequencing input was blood. This clonotype was sampled from a girl aged 10-17 years with multiple sclerosis.

The base sequence is TGTGCCAGCAGCTTGGTTGGCGGGAGGTCCTACAATGAGCAGTACTTC. It is translated as CASSLVGGRSYNEQYF. The chain employs TRBV5-6 and TRBJ2-1; 8 bases in the junction line up with TRBD2. The DNA end lines up better with TRBJ2-7; the J call may be wrong. For CDR1 and CDR2, the germline V gene lists SGHDT and YYEEEE. From the cysteine through the phenylalanine, the CDR3 covers 16 amino acids. Only the CDR3 part of the read is kept: 48 bases, read in frame from the first base.